Shown below are 22 T cell receptor beta chains from a single sample sequenced in a study of OX40 agonist ivuxolimab in advanced cancers. The method was immunoSEQ multiplex PCR; TCRdb's version includes in-frame clones alone and lacks a portion of them. The sample has tens of thousands of clones; around four fifths are singletons. The sample was CD4+ or CD8+ T cells sorted from blood, taken in a trial of the OX40 agonist ivuxolimab. The receptors stem from an adult with an advanced solid tumor such as melanoma, head and neck, liver or kidney cancer.

This clone was found once. The chain is built from TRBV19 and TRBJ2-2; 8 positions match TRBD2. This CDR3 is built from 19 residues. Germline assignment: CDR1 LNHDA and CDR2 SQIVND (reference sequence). Germline trimming cut 2 bases from V and 1 base from J; bases unmatched to any gene: 12. The CDR3 DNA sequence: TGTGCCAGTAGTATAAGGTCGAGCGGGGGTGTCGGGAACACCGGGGAGCTGTTTTTT. It translates to CASSIRSSGGVGNTGELFF. Looking up the rest from reference TRBV19 and TRBJ2-2 gives the full variable domain: DGGITQSPKYLFRKEGQNVTLSCEQNLNHDAMYWYRQDPGQGLRLIYYSQIVNDFQKGDIAEGYSVSREKKESFPLTVTSAQKNPTAFYLCASSIRSSGGVGNTGELFFGEGSRLTVL.

This chain joins TRBV6-1 and TRBJ1-4, with unresolved D. The V gene's germline CDR1 is MNHNS and CDR2 SASEGT. The V and J ends lost 2 bases and 2 bases respectively, with 6 bases between them. The CDR3 is 14 amino acids. In nucleotides, the CDR3 is TGTGCCAGCAGTGAAACTGGCACTAATGAAAAACTGTTTTTT. Translating it yields CASSETGTNEKLFF.

This clone was seen a handful of times. J is TRBJ2-7 and V is TRBV11-1; weak D call: TRBD2 (6 bases). Trimming removed 6 bases from V and 4 bases from J, with 16 bases in between. Germline loops: CDR1 SGHAT, CDR2 FQDESV (reference sequence). The CDR3 sequence is 14 residues long. CDR3 residues: CASSSASADYEQYF. CDR3 coding DNA: TGTGCCAGCAGTTCGGCTAGCGCGGATTACGAGCAGTACTTC.

V is TRBV7-9 and J is TRBJ2-3, with 11 bases aligning to TRBD2. The CDR3 is made up of 17 amino acids. After removal of 5 bases from V and 5 bases from J, the junction contained 12 bases not matched to a gene. In germline, CDR1 is SEHNR, CDR2 FQNEAQ (reference sequence). The CDR3 bases are TGTGCCAGCAGCGAGGGACTAGCGGCACAGGTGGTAGATACGCAGTATTTT. This translates into CASSEGLAAQVVDTQYF.

This clone was seen a few times. CDR3 bases: TGTGCCGCTCACCGGGACGGAGGCAATCAGCCCCAGCATTTT. Translated, it gives CAAHRDGGNQPQHF. The chain carries TRBV19 and TRBJ1-5; possibly TRBD1 for D (5 bases). Trimming cost V 11 bases and J 2 bases, with 16 bases left between them. The CDR3 loop spans 14 amino acids. CDR1 and CDR2 from the germline V gene are LNHDA and SQIVND (reference sequence).

A few counts support this clone. The chain couples TRBV11-2 to TRBJ2-2; D possibly corresponds to TRBD1 (5 bases). Trimming took off 6 bases at V and 5 bases at J, with 10 bases between the two ends. The CDR3 has 13 amino acids. CDR1 is SGHAT and CDR2 is FQNNGV in the germline V gene. The CDR3 nucleotides are TGTGCCAGCAGGTTCAGGGATACCGGGGAGCTGTTTTTT. Its protein product is CASRFRDTGELFF. The variable domain in full, with the rest retrieved from reference TRBV11-2 and TRBJ2-2, is EAGVAQSPRYKIIEKRQSVAFWCNPISGHATLYWYQQILGQGPKLLIQFQNNGVVDDSQLPKDRFSAERLKGVDSTLKIQPAKLEDSAVYLCASRFRDTGELFFGEGSRLTVL.

The chain combines TRBV6-6 with TRBJ1-1, with D unresolved. The CDR3 spans 12 residues. Trimming left V 5 bases short and J 11 bases short, with 15 bases between. Germline V gene data show CDR1 as MNHNY and CDR2 as SVGAGI (reference sequence). DNA of the CDR3: TGTGCCAGCAGTCAGACAAGGTTAGGGGCTTTCTTT. Translating gives CASSQTRLGAFF.

The chain is built from TRBV12-5 and TRBJ1-1, with 8 bases aligning to TRBD1. V gave up 6 bases and J gave up 5 bases; unmatched junction bases: 26. The CDR3 runs to 20 residues. Germline loops: CDR1 LGHNT, CDR2 FRNRAP. CDR3 bases: TGTGCTAGTGGCCAATTCCTACCCTCGATTGGACAGGGAGTAAAAACTGAAGCTTTCTTT. It translates to CASGQFLPSIGQGVKTEAFF.

The chain carries TRBV6-5 and TRBJ1-4; D might be TRBD1 (5 bases). This CDR3 contains 15 residues. Trimming pared 0 bases from V and 6 bases from J, leaving 11 bases between. Germline V lookup: CDR1 MNHEY, CDR2 SVGAGI. CDR3 coding DNA: TGTGCCAGCAGTTACTCGGCGGGGGTGGATGAAAAACTGTTTTTT. Protein product: CASSYSAGVDEKLFF.

This rearrangement joins TRBV5-1 to TRBJ1-2, with D unclear. The CDR3 runs to 16 residues. CDR1 is SGHRS, CDR2 YFSETQ, per germline. V was clipped by 0 bases and J by 0 bases, with 12 bases between them. CDR3 DNA sequence: TGCGCCAGCAGCTTGGGAACAGACCTAGCTAACTATGGCTACACCTTC. This gives the protein CASSLGTDLANYGYTF.

The chain has TRBV10-2 and TRBJ1-6; 8 bases match TRBD1. Germline loops: CDR1 WSHSY, CDR2 SAAADI. Unmatched junction bases numbered 8, after V lost 8 bases and J lost 5 bases. This CDR3 has 15 residues. CDR3 sequence reads: CASRGTGGNNSPLHF. CDR3 coding DNA: TGCGCCAGCCGGGGGACAGGCGGCAATAATTCACCCCTCCACTTT.

This clone was recorded a few times. The chain is built from TRBV19 and TRBJ1-2; a possible D gene is TRBD1 (5 bases). The V gene's germline CDR1 is LNHDA and CDR2 SQIVND (reference sequence). The CDR3 runs 14 residues. V was cut by 2 bases and J by 4 bases, with 11 bases left in between. CDR3 region: CASSIIGAPYGYTF. The CDR3 bases are TGTGCCAGTAGTATAATTGGGGCTCCCTATGGCTACACCTTC.

This chain links TRBV7-8 with TRBJ2-1; TRBD1 matches 7 bases. This CDR3 has 15 amino acids. The trim removed 2 bases at V and 10 bases at J, leaving 11 bases unmatched. CDR1 SGHVS and CDR2 FQNEAQ come from the germline V gene. DNA of the CDR3: TGTGCCAGCAGCTTAACTACAGGACAGGACGGGGAGCAGTTCTTC. This translates into CASSLTTGQDGEQFF.

J is TRBJ1-6 and V is TRBV2; D is possibly TRBD1 (5 bases). The CDR3 contains 14 residues. V was shortened by 7 bases and J by 11 bases, with 18 bases between the two germline ends. CDR1 is SNHLY and CDR2 is FYNNEI in the germline V gene. The CDR3 DNA reads TGTGCCAGCAATCCGGGGTCCTGGGGGGCACCCCTCCACTTT. This encodes CASNPGSWGAPLHF.

The rearrangement uses TRBV6-1 and TRBJ2-6; D tentatively fits TRBD1 or TRBD2 (5 bases each). V was clipped by 6 bases and J by 1 base, with 10 bases between them. The CDR3 is 15 amino acids. The germline V gene has CDR1 MNHNS and CDR2 SASEGT. Here the CDR3 reads CASRGDRSGANVLTF. CDR3 bases: TGTGCCAGCAGGGGAGACAGATCTGGGGCCAACGTCCTGACTTTC.

The genes are TRBV5-6 and TRBJ2-7; D is undetermined. This CDR3 is 12 amino acids long. Germline assignment: CDR1 SGHDT and CDR2 YYEEEE. Trimming took off 0 bases at V and 5 bases at J, with 6 bases between the two ends. CDR3 residues: CASSLGSHEQYF. The CDR3 region has the DNA TGTGCCAGCAGCTTGGGGAGCCACGAGCAGTACTTC.

This chain uses TRBV28 with TRBJ1-5, with D uncertain. The CDR3 length is 19 residues. Looked up from germline, CDR1 is MDHEN and CDR2 is SYDVKM. Trimming shortened V by 2 bases and J by 0 bases, and 20 bases separated the two germline ends. The CDR3 protein is CASSLGYVPPRYSNQPQHF. The CDR3 DNA follows: TGTGCCAGCAGTTTAGGGTATGTACCTCCTCGATATAGCAATCAGCCCCAGCATTTT. Variable domain in full (rest from reference TRBV28 and TRBJ1-5): DVKVTQSSRYLVKRTGEKVFLECVQDMDHENMFWYRQDPGLGLRLIYFSYDVKMKEKGDIPEGYSVSREKKERFSLILESASTNQTSMYLCASSLGYVPPRYSNQPQHFGDGTRLSIL.

The chain joins TRBV7-8 to TRBJ2-7; D is perhaps TRBD1 or TRBD2 (5 bases each). Trimming left V 4 bases short and J 6 bases short, with 10 bases between. Looked up from germline, CDR1 is SGHVS and CDR2 is FQNEAQ. The CDR3 is made up of 12 amino acids. For the CDR3, the DNA is TGTGCCAGCAGCTCGGGACCTCTCGAGCAGTACTTC. This translates into CASSSGPLEQYF.

The rearrangement uses TRBV2 and TRBJ1-2; D call uncertain. Germline V gene lookup returns CDR1 SNHLY and CDR2 FYNNEI. The germline V and J ends were trimmed by 1 base and 0 bases, with 6 bases remaining between them. CDR3 size: 14 residues. The CDR3 nucleotides are TGTGCCAGCAGTGAAGACACCACTAACTATGGCTACACCTTC. This gives the protein CASSEDTTNYGYTF.

The rearrangement uses TRBV5-1 and TRBJ1-2, with 12 bases lining up with TRBD1. The V segment lost 4 bases and the J segment 8 bases; nucleotides outside the gene matches: 9. CDR1 and CDR2 (germline): SGHRS, YFSETQ. The CDR3 loop spans 15 amino acids. The CDR3 coding sequence is TGCGCCAGCAGCCCGAATCTGGGGACAGGGGGCGGCTACACCTTC. Translated, it gives CASSPNLGTGGGYTF.

This clone is a singleton in its sample. This sequence joins TRBV2 and TRBJ2-2, with D possibly matching TRBD2 (5 bases). Germline CDR1 SNHLY, CDR2 FYNNEI. Trimming took off 6 bases at V and 1 base at J, with 9 bases between the two ends. CDR3 length: 14 residues. This CDR3 reads CASRRAVNTGELFF. The CDR3 DNA reads as TGTGCCAGCAGGAGGGCGGTGAACACCGGGGAGCTGTTTTTT.

V is TRBV6-7 and J is TRBJ1-4, with 10 bases that match TRBD1. TRBV6-7 belongs to the ORF category, with a function that is uncertain. V shed 6 bases, J shed 6 bases, and the junction held 7 bases outside the gene matches. This CDR3 spans 15 amino acids. This chain's CDR3 is CASRATGGCDEKLFF. DNA of the CDR3: TGTGCCAGCAGAGCGACAGGGGGCTGTGATGAAAAACTGTTTTTT.